The present T cell receptor beta chain was sequenced within a study of T cells in localized non-small cell lung cancer. The germline V and J ends were trimmed by 0 bases and 7 bases, with 16 bases remaining between them. The germline V gene encodes CDR1 SGHDN and CDR2 FVKESK. This CDR3 contains 15 residues. TCRdb keeps only in-frame clones here, not all; method: immunoSEQ multiplex PCR. The sample contains approximately 22,000 clones, around 90% of which appear only once. This clonotype was obtained from a male donor aged 60 or over with stage I squamous cell lung carcinoma. V and J are TRBV14 and TRBJ2-7; tentatively, D is TRBD2 (6 bases). Specimen: peripheral blood, collected before any cancer treatment. The CDR3 loop is CASSQEGTLPREQYF. In DNA, the CDR3 is TGTGCCAGCAGCCAAGAAGGGACTCTCCCCAGGGAGCAGTACTTC.